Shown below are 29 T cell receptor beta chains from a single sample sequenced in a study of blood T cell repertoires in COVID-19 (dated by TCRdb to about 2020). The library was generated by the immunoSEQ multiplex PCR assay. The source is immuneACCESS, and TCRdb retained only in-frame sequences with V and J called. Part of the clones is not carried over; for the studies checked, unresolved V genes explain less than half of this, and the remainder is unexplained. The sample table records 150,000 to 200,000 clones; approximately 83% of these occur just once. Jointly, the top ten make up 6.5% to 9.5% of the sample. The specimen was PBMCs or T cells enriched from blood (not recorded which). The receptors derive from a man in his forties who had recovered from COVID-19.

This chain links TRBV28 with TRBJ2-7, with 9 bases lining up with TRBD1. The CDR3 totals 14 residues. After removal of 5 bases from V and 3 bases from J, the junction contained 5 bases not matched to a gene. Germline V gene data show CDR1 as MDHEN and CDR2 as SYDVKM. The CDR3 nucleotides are TGTGCCAGCAGTAACCGGGACAGGGTCTACGAGCAGTACTTC. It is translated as CASSNRDRVYEQYF.

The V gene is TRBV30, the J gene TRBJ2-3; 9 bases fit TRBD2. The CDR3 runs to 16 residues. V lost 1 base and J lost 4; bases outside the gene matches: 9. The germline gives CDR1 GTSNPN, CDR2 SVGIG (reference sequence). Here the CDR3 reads CAWSAEWRGGPDTQYF. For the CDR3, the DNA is TGTGCCTGGAGTGCAGAATGGCGGGGGGGCCCAGATACGCAGTATTTT. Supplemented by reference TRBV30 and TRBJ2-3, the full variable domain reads SQTIHQWPATLVQPVGSPLSLECTVEGTSNPNLYWYRQAAGRGLQLLFYSVGIGQISSEVPQNLSASRPQDRQFILSSKKLLLSDSGFYLCAWSAEWRGGPDTQYFGPGTRLTVL.

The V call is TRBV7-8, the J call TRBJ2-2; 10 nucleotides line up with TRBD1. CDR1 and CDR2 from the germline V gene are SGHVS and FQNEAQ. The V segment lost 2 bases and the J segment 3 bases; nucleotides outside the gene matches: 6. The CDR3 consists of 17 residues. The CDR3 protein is CASSLRATGGHTGELFF. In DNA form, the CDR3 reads TGTGCCAGCAGCTTACGCGCGACAGGGGGCCACACCGGGGAGCTGTTTTTT.

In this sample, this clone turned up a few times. The chain's CDR3 is CASSLVPGTAKLNTEAFF. The CDR3 region has the DNA TGTGCCAGCAGCTTAGTACCTGGGACAGCAAAACTTAACACTGAAGCTTTCTTT. The genes are TRBV7-9 and TRBJ1-1, with 7 bases fitting TRBD1. V was clipped by 1 base and J by 2 bases; unmatched bases: 13. Germline V lookup: CDR1 SEHNR, CDR2 FQNEAQ (reference sequence). CDR3 length: 18 residues.

CDR3 sequence: CASRNTGSTNEKLFF. The DNA for the CDR3 is TGTGCCAGTAGGAACACAGGGTCAACTAATGAAAAACTGTTTTTT. The chain employs TRBV19 and TRBJ1-4; tentative D call: TRBD1 (6 bases). Trimming took 6 bases from V and 0 from J, leaving 11 bases between them. CDR1 and CDR2 from the germline V gene are LNHDA and SQIVND (reference sequence). CDR3 length: 15 amino acids.

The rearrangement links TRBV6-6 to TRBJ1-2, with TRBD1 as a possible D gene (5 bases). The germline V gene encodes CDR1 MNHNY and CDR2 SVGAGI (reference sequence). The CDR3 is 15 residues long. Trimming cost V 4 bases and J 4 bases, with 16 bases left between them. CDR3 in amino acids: CASSSTAGSFYGYTF. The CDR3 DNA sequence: TGTGCCAGCAGTTCCACGGCAGGGTCGTTCTATGGCTACACCTTC.

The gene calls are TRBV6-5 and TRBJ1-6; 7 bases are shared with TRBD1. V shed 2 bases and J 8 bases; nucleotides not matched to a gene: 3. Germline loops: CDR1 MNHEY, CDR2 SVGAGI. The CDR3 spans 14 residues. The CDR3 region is CASSYTGAYSPLHF. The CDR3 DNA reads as TGTGCCAGCAGTTACACAGGGGCTTATTCACCCCTCCACTTT.

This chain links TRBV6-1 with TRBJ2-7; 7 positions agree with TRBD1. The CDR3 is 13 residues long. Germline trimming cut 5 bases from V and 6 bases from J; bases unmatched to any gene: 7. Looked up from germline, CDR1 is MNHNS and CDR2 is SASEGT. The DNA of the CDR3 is TGTGCCAGCAGTAGACAGGGCGTAGGCGAGCAGTACTTC. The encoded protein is CASSRQGVGEQYF.

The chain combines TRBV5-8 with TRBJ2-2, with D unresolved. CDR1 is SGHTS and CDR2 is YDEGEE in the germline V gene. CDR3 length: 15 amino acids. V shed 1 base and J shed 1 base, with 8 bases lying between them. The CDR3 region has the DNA TGTGCCAGCAGCTTGCGCCTATTGAACACCGGGGAGCTGTTTTTT. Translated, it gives CASSLRLLNTGELFF.

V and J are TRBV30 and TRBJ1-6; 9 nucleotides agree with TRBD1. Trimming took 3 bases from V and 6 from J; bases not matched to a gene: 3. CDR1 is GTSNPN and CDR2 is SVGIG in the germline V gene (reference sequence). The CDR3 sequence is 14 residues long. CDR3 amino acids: CAWRTGGVNSPLHF. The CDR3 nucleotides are TGTGCCTGGAGAACAGGGGGCGTTAATTCACCCCTCCACTTT.

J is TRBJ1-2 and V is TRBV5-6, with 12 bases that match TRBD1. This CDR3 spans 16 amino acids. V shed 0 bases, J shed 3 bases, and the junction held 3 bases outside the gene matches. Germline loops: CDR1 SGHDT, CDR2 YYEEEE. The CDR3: CASSLAGTGGHYGYTF. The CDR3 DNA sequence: TGTGCCAGCAGCTTGGCCGGGACAGGGGGCCACTATGGCTACACCTTC.

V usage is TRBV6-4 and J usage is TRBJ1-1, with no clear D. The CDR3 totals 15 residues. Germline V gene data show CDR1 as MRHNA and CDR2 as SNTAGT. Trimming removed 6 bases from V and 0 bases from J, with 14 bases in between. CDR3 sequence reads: CASRVRVGMNTEAFF. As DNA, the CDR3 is TGTGCCAGCAGGGTACGGGTAGGCATGAACACTGAAGCTTTCTTT.

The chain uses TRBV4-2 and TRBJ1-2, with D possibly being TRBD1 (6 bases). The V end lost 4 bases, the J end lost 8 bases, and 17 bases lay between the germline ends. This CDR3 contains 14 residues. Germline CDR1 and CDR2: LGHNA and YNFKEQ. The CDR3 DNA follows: TGTGCCAGCAGCCGAGGGGGTGCCAGAGAAGGCTACACCTTC. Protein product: CASSRGGAREGYTF.

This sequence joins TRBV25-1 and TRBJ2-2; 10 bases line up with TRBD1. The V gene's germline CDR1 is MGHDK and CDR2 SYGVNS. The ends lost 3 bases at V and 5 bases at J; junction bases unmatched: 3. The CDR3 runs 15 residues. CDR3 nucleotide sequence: TGTGCCAGCAGTGAGAGGACAGGGGGAACCGGGGAGCTGTTTTTT. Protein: CASSERTGGTGELFF.

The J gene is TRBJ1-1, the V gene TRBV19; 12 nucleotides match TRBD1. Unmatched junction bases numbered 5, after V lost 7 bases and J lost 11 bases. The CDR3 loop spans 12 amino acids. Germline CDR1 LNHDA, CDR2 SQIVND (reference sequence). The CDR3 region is CASNTGQGAAFF. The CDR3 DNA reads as TGTGCCAGTAACACGGGACAGGGGGCGGCTTTCTTT.

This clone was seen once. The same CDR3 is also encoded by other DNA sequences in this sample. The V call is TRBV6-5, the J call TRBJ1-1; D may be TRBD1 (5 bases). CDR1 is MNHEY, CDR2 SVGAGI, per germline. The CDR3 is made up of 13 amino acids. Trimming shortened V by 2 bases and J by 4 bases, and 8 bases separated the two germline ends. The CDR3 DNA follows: TGTGCCAGCAGTTACAGGGGTCGCACTGAAGCTTTCTTT. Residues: CASSYRGRTEAFF.

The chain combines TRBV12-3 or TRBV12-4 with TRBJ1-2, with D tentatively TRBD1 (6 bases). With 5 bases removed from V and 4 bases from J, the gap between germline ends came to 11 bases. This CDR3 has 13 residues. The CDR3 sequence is CASSGRGTYGYTF. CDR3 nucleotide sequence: TGTGCCAGCAGTGGAAGGGGGACCTATGGCTACACCTTC.

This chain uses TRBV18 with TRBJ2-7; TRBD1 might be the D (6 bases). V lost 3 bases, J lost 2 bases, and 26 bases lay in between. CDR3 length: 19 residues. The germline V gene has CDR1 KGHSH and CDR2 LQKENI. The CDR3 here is CASSPPLPLRDKSTYEQYF. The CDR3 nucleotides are TGTGCCAGCTCACCCCCGTTACCGCTCCGGGACAAATCCACCTACGAGCAGTACTTC.

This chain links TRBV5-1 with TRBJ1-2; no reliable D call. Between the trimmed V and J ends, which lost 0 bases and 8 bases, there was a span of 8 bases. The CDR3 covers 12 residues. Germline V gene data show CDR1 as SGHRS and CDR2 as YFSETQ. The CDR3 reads CASSLGRAGYTF. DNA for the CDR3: TGCGCCAGCAGCTTGGGGAGGGCCGGCTACACCTTC.

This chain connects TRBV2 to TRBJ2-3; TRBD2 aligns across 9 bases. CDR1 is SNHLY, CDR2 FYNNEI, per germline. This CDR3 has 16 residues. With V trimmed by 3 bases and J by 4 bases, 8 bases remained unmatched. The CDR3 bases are TGTGCCAGCAGTGACTCTGCGCGGGGGGGCCCAGATACGCAGTATTTT. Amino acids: CASSDSARGGPDTQYF.

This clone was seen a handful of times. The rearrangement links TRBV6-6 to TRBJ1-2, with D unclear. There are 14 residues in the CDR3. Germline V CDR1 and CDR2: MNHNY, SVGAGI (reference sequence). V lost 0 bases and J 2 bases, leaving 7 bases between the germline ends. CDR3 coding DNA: TGTGCCAGCAGTTACTCAGTAGAGAACTATGGCTACACCTTC. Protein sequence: CASSYSVENYGYTF.

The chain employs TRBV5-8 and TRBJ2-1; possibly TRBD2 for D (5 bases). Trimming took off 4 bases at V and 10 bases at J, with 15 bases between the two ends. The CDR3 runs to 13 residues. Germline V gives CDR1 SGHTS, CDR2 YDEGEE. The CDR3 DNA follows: TGTGCCAGCAGCCGGGAACGCCGGAGGGAGCAGTTCTTC. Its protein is CASSRERRREQFF.

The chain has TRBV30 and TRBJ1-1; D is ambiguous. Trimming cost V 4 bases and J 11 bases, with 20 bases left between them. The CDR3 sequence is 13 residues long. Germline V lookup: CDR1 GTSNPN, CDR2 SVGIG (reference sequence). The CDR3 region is CAWMPGYRISAFF. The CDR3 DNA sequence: TGTGCCTGGATGCCCGGGTACCGGATTTCGGCTTTCTTT.

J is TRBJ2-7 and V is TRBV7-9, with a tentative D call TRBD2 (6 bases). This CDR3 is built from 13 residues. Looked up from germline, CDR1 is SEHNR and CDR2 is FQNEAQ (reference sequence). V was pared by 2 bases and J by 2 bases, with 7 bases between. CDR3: CASSLWEAYEQYF. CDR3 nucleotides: TGTGCCAGCAGCTTATGGGAGGCCTACGAGCAGTACTTC.

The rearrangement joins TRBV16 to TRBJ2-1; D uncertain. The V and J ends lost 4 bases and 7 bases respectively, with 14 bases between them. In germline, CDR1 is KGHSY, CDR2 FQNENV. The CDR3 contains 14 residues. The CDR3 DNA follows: TGTGCCAGCAGCCGTCCTTCGGTAGTGAATGAGCAGTTCTTC. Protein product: CASSRPSVVNEQFF.

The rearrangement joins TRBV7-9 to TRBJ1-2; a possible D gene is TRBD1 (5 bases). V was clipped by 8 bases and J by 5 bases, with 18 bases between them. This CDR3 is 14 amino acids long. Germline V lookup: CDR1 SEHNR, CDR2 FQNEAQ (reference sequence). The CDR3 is CASAETGSNYGYTF. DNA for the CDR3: TGTGCCAGCGCGGAAACAGGATCGAATTATGGCTACACCTTC.

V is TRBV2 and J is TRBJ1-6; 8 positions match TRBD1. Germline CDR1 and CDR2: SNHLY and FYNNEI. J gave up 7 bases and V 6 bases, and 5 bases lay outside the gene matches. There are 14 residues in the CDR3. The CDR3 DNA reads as TGTGCCAGCAGCCTAGACAGGGGAAATTCACCCCTCCACTTT. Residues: CASSLDRGNSPLHF.

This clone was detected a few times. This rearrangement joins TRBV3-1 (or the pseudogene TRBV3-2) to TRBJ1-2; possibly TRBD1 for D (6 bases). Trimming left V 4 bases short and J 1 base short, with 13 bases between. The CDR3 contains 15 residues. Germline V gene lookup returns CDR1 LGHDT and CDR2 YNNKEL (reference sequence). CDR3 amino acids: CASSPRTDSNYGYTF. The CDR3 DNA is TGTGCCAGCAGCCCGAGGACAGACAGTAACTATGGCTACACCTTC.

The CDR3 coding sequence is TGTGCCAGTACTCAAGAGGCAGGGGGCCGGGGTGGCTACACCTTC. It codes for CASTQEAGGRGGYTF. This chain links TRBV19 with TRBJ1-2; 8 bases align to TRBD1. Germline CDR1 is LNHDA and CDR2 is SQIVND (reference sequence). This CDR3 comprises 15 residues. Unmatched junction bases numbered 14, after V lost 7 bases and J lost 7 bases.